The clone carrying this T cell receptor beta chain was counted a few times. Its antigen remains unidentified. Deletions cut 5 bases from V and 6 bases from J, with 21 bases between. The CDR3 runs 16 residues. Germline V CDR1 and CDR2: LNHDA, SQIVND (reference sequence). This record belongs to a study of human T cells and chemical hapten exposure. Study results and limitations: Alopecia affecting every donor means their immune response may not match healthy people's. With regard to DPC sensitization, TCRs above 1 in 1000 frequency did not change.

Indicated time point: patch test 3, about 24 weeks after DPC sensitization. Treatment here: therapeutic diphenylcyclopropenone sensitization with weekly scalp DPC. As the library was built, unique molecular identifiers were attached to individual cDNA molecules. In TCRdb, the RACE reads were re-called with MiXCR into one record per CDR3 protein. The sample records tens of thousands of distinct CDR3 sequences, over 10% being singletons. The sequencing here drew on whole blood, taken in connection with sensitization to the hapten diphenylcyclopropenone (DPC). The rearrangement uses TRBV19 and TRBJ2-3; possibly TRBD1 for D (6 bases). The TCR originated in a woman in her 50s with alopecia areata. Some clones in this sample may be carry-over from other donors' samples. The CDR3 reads CASSPRGQQHSDTQYF. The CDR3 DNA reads TGTGCCAGTAGTCCGCGAGGACAGCAACATTCGGATACGCAGTATTTT.